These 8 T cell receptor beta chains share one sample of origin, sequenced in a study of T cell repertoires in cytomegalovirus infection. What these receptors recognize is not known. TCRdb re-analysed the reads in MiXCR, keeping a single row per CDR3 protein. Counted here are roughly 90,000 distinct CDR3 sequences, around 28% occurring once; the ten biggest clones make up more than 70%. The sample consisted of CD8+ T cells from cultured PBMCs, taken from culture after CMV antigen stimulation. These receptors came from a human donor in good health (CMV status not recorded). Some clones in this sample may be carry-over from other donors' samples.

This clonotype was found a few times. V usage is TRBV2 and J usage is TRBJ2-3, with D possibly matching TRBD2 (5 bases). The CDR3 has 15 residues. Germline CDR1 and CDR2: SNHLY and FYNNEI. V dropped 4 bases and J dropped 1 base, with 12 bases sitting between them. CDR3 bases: TGTGCCAGCAGTGCTCTCGGACTTCGCACAGATACGCAGTATTTT. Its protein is CASSALGLRTDTQYF.

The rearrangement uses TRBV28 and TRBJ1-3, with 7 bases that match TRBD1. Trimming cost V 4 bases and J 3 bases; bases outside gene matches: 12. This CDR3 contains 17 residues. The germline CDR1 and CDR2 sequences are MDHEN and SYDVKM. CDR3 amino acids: CASSSQGTAYSGNTIYF. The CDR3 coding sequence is TGTGCCAGCAGTTCCCAGGGGACAGCTTACAGTGGAAACACCATATATTTT.

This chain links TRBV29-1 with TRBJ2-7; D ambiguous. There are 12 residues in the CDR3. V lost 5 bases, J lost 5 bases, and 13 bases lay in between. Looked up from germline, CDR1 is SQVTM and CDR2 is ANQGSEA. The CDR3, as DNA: TGCAGCGTTTCTGGGGTTGGAAACGAGCAGTACTTC. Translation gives CSVSGVGNEQYF.

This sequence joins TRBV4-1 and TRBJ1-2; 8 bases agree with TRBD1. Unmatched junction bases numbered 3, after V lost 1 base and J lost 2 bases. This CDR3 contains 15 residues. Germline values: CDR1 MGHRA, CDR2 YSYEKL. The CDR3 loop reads CASSQGQGLNYGYTF. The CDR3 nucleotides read TGCGCCAGCAGCCAAGGACAGGGGCTGAACTATGGCTACACCTTC.

CDR3: CASSPTSGALDEQFF. Written as DNA, the CDR3 is TGTGCCAGTAGTCCGACTAGCGGGGCCTTGGATGAGCAGTTCTTC. The rearrangement joins TRBV19 to TRBJ2-1; 11 bases agree with TRBD2. Germline CDR1 reads LNHDA; CDR2 reads SQIVND (reference sequence). The V segment lost 5 bases and the J segment 8 bases; nucleotides outside the gene matches: 8. The CDR3 spans 15 residues.

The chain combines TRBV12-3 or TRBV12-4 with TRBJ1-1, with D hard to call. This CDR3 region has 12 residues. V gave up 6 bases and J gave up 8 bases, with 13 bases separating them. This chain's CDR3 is CASSHLGPEAFF. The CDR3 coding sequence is TGTGCCAGCAGCCATCTAGGGCCAGAAGCTTTCTTT.

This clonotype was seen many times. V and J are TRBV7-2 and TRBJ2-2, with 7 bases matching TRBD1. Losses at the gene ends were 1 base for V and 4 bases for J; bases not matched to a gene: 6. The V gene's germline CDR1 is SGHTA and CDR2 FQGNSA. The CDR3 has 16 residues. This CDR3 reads CASSLVVGQSTGELFF. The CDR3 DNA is TGTGCCAGCAGCTTAGTAGTGGGACAGAGCACCGGGGAGCTGTTTTTT.

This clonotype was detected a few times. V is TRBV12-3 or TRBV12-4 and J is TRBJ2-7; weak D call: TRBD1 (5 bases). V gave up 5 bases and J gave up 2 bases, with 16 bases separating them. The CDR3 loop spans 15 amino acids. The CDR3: CASSRQPRPAYEQYF. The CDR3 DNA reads TGTGCCAGCAGTCGACAGCCCCGACCGGCCTACGAGCAGTACTTC.